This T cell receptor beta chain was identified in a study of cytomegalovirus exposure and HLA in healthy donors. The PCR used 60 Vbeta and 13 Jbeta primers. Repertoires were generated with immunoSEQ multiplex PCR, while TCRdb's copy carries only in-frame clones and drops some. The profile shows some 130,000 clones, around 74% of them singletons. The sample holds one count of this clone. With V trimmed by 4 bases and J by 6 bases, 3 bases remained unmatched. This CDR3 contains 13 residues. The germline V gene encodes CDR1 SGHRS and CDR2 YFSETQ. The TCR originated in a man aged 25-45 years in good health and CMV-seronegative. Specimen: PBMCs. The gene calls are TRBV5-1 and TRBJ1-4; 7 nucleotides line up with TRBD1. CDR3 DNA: TGCGCCAGCAGCGGCGGGACAGATGAAAAACTGTTTTTT. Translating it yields CASSGGTDEKLFF.